The clone carrying this T cell receptor beta chain was recorded once. What it binds is not known. The data stem from a study of cytomegalovirus exposure and HLA in healthy donors. Study-wide background: Early released data had about 85 million unique TCRs, all coming from HLA-typed donors. Study-wide results and limits: Using a false discovery rate of 0.05, a later analysis showed that some 16,000 TCR beta sequences were associated with HLA alleles. Previous analysis showed most TCR beta V segments were productive about 87% or about 30% of the time.

CDR3 length: 18 residues. J lost 2 bases, V lost 4 bases, and 12 bases had no gene match. Germline V gene lookup returns CDR1 MDHEN and CDR2 SYDVKM. 13 Jbeta primers and 60 Vbeta primers were used for the PCR. Authors' analysis steps: About 10 million of about 88 million unique TCR beta chains were shared, per a later count. Measured with immunoSEQ multiplex PCR; TCRdb has only the in-frame clones, and not every one. V and J calls plus clone size are reproduced from that table; the DNA served to infer D and trimming. This table holds 160,000 or so clones, about four fifths found once. The sample taken for sequencing was PBMCs. This receptor was identified in a man in his forties or fifties in good health and CMV-seropositive. V gene TRBV28 combines with J gene TRBJ2-7, with 12 bases matching TRBD2. The CDR3 region is CASSSPRLAGVVTYEQYF. The DNA of the CDR3 is TGTGCCAGCAGTTCCCCTCGACTAGCGGGAGTGGTCACCTACGAGCAGTACTTC.